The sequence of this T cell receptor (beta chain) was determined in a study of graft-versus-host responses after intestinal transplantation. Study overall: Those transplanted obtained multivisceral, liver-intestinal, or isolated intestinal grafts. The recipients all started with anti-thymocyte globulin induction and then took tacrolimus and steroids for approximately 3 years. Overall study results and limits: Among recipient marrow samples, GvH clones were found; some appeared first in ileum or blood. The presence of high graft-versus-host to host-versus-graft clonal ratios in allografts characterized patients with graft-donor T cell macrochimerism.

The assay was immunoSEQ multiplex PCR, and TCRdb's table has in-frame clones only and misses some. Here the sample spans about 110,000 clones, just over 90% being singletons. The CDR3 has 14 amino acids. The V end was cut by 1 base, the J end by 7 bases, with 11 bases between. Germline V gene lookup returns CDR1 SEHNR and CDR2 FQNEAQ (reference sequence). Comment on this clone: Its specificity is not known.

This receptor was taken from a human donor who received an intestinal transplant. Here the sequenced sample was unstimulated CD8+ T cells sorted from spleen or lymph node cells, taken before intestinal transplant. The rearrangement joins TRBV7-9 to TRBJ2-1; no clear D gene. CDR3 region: CASSLVPRQNEQFF. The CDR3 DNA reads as TGTGCCAGCAGCTTAGTCCCTAGGCAGAATGAGCAGTTCTTC.